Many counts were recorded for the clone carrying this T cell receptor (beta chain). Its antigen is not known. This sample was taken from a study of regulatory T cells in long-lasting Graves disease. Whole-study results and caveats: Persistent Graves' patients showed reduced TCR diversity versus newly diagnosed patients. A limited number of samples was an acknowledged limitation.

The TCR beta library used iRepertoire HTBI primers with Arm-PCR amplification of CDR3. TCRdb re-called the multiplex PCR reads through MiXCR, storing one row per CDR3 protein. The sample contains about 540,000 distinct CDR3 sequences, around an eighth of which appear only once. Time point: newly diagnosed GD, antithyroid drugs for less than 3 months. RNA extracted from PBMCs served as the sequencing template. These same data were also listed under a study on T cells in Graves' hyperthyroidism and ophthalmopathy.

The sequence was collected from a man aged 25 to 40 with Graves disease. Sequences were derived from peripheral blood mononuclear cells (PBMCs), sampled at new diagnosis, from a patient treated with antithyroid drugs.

Written as DNA, the CDR3 is TGTGCCAGCAGCTGGCCTAGCGGAGCGGGTGTAGAGCAGTACTTC. Residues: CASSWPSGAGVEQYF. The chain combines TRBV7-2 with TRBJ2-7; 7 bases agree with TRBD2. Germline CDR1 reads SGHTA; CDR2 reads FQGNSA. The CDR3 length is 15 residues. Losses at the gene ends were 4 bases for V and 7 bases for J; bases not matched to a gene: 13.